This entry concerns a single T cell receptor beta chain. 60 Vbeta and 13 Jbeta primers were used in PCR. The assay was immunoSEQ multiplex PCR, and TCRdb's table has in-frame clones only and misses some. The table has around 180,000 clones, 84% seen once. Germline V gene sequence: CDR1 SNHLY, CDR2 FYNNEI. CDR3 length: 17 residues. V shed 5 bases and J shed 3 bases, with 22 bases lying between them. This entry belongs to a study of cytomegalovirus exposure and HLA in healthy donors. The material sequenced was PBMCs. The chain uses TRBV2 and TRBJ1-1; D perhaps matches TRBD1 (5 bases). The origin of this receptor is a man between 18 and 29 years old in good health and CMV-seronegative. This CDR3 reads CASSRQGEGTWDTEAFF. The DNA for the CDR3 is TGTGCCAGCAGTAGACAAGGGGAGGGAACATGGGACACTGAAGCTTTCTTT.